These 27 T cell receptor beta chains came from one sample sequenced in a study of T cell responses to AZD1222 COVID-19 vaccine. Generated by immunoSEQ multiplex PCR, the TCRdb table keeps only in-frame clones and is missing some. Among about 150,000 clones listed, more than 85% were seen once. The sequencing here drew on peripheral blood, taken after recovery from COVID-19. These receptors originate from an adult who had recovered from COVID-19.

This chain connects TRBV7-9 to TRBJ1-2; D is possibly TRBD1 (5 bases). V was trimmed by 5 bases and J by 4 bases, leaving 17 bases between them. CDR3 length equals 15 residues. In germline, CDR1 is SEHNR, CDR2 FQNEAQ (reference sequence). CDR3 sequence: CASSTRQSVGYGYTF. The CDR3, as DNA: TGTGCCAGCAGCACTAGACAGTCCGTCGGCTATGGCTACACCTTC.

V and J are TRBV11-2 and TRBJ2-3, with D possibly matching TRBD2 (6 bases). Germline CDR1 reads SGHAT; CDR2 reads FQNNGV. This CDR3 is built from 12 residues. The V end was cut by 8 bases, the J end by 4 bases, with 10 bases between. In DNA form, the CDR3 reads TGTGCCAGCGGGAGGTGGGCAGATACGCAGTATTTT. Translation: CASGRWADTQYF.

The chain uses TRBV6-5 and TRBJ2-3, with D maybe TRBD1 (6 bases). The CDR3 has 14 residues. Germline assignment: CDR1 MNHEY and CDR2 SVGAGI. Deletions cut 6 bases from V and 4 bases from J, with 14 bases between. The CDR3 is CASSAGTRPDTQYF. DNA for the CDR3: TGTGCCAGCAGCGCCGGGACAAGACCAGATACGCAGTATTTT.

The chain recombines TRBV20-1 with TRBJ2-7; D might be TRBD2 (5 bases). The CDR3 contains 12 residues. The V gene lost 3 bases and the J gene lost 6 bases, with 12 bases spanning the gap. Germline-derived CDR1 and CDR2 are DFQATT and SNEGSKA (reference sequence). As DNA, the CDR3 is TGCAGTGCTAGTATAGGGAGTGGCGAGCAGTACTTC. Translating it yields CSASIGSGEQYF.

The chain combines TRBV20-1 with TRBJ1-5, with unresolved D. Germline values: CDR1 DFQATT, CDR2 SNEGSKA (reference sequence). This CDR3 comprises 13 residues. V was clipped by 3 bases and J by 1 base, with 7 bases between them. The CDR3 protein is CSASPGSNQPQHF. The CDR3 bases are TGCAGTGCTAGTCCGGGGAGCAATCAGCCCCAGCATTTT.

CDR3 in amino acids: CASAQGVHQPQHF. In DNA form, the CDR3 reads TGTGCCAGCGCGCAGGGAGTGCATCAGCCCCAGCATTTT. The rearrangement links TRBV6-5 to TRBJ1-5, with a possible D match to TRBD1 (5 bases). Trimming stripped 8 bases from V and 5 bases from J, with 13 bases between. The CDR3 runs to 13 residues. Germline-derived CDR1 and CDR2 are MNHEY and SVGAGI.

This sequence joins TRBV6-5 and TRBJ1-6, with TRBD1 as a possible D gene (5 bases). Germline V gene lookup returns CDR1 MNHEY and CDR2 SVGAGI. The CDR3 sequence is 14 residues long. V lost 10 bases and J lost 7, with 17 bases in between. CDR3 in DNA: TGTGCCATTTCTCCCGGACACCAGAATTCACCCCTCCACTTT. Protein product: CAISPGHQNSPLHF.

The CDR3 sequence is CASSEKQQGLGTDTQYF. In DNA, the CDR3 is TGTGCCAGCAGTGAGAAACAACAGGGATTGGGCACAGATACGCAGTATTTT. The chain employs TRBV25-1 and TRBJ2-3, with D possibly TRBD1 on 6 matching bases. CDR3 length: 17 residues. CDR1 and CDR2 (germline): MGHDK, SYGVNS. V shed 3 bases and J shed 1 base, with 17 bases lying between them.

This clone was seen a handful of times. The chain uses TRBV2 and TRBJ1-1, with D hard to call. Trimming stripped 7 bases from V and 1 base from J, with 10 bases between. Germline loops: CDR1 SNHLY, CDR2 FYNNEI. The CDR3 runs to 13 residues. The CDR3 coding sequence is TGTGCCAGCACCCAGAACGAGAACACTGAAGCTTTCTTT. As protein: CASTQNENTEAFF.

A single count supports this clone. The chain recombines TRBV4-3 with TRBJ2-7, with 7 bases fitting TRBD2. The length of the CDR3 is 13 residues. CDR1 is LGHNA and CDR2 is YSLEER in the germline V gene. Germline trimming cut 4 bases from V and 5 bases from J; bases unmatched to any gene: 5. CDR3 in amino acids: CASSLWEGDEQYF. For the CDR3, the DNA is TGCGCCAGCAGCCTCTGGGAGGGAGACGAGCAGTACTTC.

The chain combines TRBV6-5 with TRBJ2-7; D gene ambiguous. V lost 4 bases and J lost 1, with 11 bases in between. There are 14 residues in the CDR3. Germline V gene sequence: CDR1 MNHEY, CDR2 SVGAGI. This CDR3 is CASSSALHSYEQYF. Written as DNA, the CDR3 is TGTGCCAGCAGTTCAGCGCTCCATTCCTACGAGCAGTACTTC.

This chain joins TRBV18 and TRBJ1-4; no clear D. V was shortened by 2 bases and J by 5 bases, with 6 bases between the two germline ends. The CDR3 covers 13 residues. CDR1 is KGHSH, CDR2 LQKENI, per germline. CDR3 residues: CASSPRANEKLFF. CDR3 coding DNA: TGTGCCAGCTCACCAAGGGCAAATGAAAAACTGTTTTTT.

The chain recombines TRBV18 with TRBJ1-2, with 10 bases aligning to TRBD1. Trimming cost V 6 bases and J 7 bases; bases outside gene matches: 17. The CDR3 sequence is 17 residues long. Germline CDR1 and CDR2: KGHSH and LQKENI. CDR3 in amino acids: CASSLNYRDRGVGGYTF. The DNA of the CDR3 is TGTGCCAGCTCCCTGAATTACCGGGACAGGGGTGTCGGTGGCTACACCTTC. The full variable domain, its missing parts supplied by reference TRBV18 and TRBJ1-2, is NAGVMQNPRHLVRRRGQEARLRCSPMKGHSHVYWYRQLPEEGLKFMVYLQKENIIDESGMPKERFSAEFPKEGPSILRIQQVVRGDSAAYFCASSLNYRDRGVGGYTFGSGTRLTVV.

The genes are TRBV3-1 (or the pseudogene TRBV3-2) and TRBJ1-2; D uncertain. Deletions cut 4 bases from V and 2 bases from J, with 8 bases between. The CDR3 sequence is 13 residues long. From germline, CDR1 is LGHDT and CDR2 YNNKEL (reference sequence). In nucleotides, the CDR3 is TGTGCCAGCAGCCTAGTGGAAAACTATGGCTACACCTTC. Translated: CASSLVENYGYTF.

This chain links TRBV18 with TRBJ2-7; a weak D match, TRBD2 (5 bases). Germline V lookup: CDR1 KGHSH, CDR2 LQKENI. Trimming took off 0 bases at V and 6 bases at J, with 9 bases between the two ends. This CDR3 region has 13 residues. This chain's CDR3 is CASSPPSSIEQYF. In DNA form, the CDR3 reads TGTGCCAGCTCACCACCGTCTAGCATCGAGCAGTACTTC.

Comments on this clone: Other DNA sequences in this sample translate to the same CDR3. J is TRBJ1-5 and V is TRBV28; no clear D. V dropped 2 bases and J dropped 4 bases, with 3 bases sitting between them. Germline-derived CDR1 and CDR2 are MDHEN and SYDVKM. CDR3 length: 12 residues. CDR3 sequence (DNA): TGTGCCAGCAGTTTAGGGAATCAGCCCCAGCATTTT. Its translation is CASSLGNQPQHF.

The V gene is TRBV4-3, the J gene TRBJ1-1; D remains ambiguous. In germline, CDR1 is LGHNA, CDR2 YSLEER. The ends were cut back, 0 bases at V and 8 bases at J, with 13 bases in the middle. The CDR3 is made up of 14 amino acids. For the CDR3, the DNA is TGCGCCAGCAGCCAAGAAAGTCTCGCCCCAGAAGCTTTCTTT. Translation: CASSQESLAPEAFF.

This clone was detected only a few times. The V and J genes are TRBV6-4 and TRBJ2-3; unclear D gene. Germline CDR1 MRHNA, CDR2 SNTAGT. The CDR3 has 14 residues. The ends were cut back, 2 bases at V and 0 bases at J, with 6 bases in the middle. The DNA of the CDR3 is TGTGCCAGCAGTGACGGCGGTAGCACAGATACGCAGTATTTT. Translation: CASSDGGSTDTQYF.

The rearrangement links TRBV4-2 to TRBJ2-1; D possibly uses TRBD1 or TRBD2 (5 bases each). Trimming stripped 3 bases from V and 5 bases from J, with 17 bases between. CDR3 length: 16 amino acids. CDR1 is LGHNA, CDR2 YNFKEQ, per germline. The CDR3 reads CASSQGDARGDNEQFF. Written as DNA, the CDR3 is TGTGCCAGCAGCCAGGGGGACGCCCGCGGCGACAATGAGCAGTTCTTC.

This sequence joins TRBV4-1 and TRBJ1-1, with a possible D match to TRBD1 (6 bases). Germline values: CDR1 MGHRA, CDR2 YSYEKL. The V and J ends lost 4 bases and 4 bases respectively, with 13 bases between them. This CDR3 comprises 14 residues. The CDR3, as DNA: TGCGCCAGCAGCCCCACTGACAGGCCCACTGAAGCTTTCTTT. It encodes CASSPTDRPTEAFF.

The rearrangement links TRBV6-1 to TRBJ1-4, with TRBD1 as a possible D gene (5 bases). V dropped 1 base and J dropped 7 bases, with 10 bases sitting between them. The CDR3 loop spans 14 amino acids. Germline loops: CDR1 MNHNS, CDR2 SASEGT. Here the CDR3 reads CASSEGGLREKLFF. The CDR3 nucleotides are TGTGCCAGCAGTGAAGGGGGCCTACGTGAAAAACTGTTTTTT.

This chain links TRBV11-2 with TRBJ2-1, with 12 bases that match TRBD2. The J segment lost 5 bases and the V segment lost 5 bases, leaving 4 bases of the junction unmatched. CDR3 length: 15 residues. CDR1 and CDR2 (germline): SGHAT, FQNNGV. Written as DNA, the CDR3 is TGTGCCAGCAGCCCCCGACTAGCGGGAGACAATGAGCAGTTCTTC. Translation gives CASSPRLAGDNEQFF.

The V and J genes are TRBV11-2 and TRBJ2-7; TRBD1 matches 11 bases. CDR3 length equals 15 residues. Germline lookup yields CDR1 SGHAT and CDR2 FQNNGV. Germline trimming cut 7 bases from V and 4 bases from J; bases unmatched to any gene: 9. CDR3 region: CASNPSGTGGYEQYF. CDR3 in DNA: TGTGCCAGCAACCCATCCGGGACAGGGGGGTACGAGCAGTACTTC.

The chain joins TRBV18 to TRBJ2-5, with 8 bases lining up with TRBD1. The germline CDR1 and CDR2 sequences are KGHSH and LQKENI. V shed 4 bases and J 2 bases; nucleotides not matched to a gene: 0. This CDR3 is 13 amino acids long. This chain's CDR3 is CASSRDRQETQYF. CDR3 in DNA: TGTGCCAGCTCACGGGACAGGCAAGAGACCCAGTACTTC.

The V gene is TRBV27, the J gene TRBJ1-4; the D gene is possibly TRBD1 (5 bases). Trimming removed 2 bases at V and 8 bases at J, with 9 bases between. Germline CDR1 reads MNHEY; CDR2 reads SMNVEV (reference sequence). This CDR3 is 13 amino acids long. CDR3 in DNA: TGTGCCAGCAGTTTAGTGGGGGACGAAAAACTGTTTTTT. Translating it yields CASSLVGDEKLFF.

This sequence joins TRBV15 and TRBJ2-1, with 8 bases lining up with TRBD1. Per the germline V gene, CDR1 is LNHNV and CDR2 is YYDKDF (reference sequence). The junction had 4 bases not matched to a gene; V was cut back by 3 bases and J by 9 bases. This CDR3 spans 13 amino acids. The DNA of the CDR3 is TGTGCCACCAGCAGGAGGACAGGGAGTGAGCAGTTCTTC. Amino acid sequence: CATSRRTGSEQFF.

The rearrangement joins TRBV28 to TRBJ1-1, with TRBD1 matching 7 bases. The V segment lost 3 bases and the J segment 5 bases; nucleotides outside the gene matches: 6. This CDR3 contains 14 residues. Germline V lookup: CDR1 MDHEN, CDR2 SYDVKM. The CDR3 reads CASSLPRGGTEAFF. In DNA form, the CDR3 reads TGTGCCAGCAGTTTGCCCAGGGGGGGGACTGAAGCTTTCTTT.